These 20 T cell receptor beta chains originate from one sample sequenced in a study of T cells in Graves' hyperthyroidism and ophthalmopathy. Authors of the study amplified TCR beta CDR3 regions from RNA transcripts. Researchers ran a first-round RT-PCR on the TCR CDR3 using the HTBI primer set. TCRdb re-analysed the multiplex PCR reads in MiXCR, keeping a single row per CDR3 protein. The sample includes a few hundred thousand distinct CDR3 sequences, 40% to 55% seen only once; the top ten take around 17%. Input material: peripheral blood or thyroid tissue (not recorded which). The receptors were gathered from an adult woman with Graves' disease, either hyperthyroidism or ophthalmopathy (not recorded which).

The sample holds many counts of this clonotype. CDR3 sequence: CASSSTGNNGYTF. For the CDR3, the DNA is TGTGCCAGCAGCTCAACAGGGAACAATGGCTACACCTTC. V usage is TRBV7-3 and J usage is TRBJ1-2; D possibly corresponds to TRBD1 (6 bases). Germline values: CDR1 SGHTA, CDR2 FQGTGA. The CDR3 consists of 13 residues. V lost 4 bases to trimming and J lost 6 bases, with 12 bases between them.

This sequence joins TRBV20-1 and TRBJ1-2; D uncertain. Germline V gene lookup returns CDR1 DFQATT and CDR2 SNEGSKA (reference sequence). V lost 7 bases, J lost 7 bases, and 10 bases lay in between. This CDR3 comprises 10 residues. The CDR3, as DNA: TGCAGTGAAGGAGGGAGTGGCTACACCTTC. Protein product: CSEGGSGYTF.

The chain combines TRBV29-1 with TRBJ2-7, with 9 positions matching TRBD1. The CDR3 is 15 amino acids. Trimming took 7 bases from V and 9 from J; bases not matched to a gene: 19. CDR1 is SQVTM and CDR2 is ANQGSEA in the germline V gene. Written as DNA, the CDR3 is TGCAGCGCCGAAGCCGGGACAGGGTATCCCAATGTGCAGTACTTC. It translates to CSAEAGTGYPNVQYF.

The table lists this clonotype with many counts. The chain uses TRBV6-5 and TRBJ2-7; no clear D gene. The CDR3 is made up of 13 amino acids. The V gene's germline CDR1 is MNHEY and CDR2 SVGAGI. The V end was cut by 4 bases, the J end by 7 bases, with 14 bases between. CDR3 coding DNA: TGTGCCAGCAGTTCCGGACGGCCCTTAGAGCAGTACTTC. As protein: CASSSGRPLEQYF.

This clonotype appeared many times. V usage is TRBV10-3 and J usage is TRBJ2-7; D is unresolved. Trimming cost V 0 bases and J 3 bases, with 12 bases left between them. This CDR3 has 15 amino acids. CDR1 is ENHRY, CDR2 SYGVKD, per germline. The CDR3 is CAISESGLGGYEQYF. CDR3 nucleotides: TGTGCCATCAGTGAGTCAGGGCTGGGTGGCTACGAGCAGTACTTC.

V is TRBV15 and J is TRBJ1-2; D is ambiguous. The CDR3 runs 17 residues. V lost 5 bases and J 0 bases, leaving 19 bases between the germline ends. Looked up from germline, CDR1 is LNHNV and CDR2 is YYDKDF (reference sequence). Written as DNA, the CDR3 is TGTGCCACCAGCTGGGGAGGGAGCCAGACCACTAACTATGGCTACACCTTC. Translated: CATSWGGSQTTNYGYTF.

Ten or more counts support this clonotype. The rearrangement joins TRBV19 to TRBJ1-5; maybe TRBD1 (5 bases). The CDR3 runs to 14 residues. V was shortened by 3 bases and J by 4 bases, with 10 bases between the two germline ends. Germline V gene lookup returns CDR1 LNHDA and CDR2 SQIVND (reference sequence). The CDR3 DNA sequence: TGTGCCAGTAGTATTTTGACAGAGAATCAGCCCCAGCATTTT. It codes for CASSILTENQPQHF.

The rearrangement joins TRBV10-3 to TRBJ2-6, with TRBD1 identical over 10 bases. The CDR3 contains 16 residues. CDR1 and CDR2 (germline): ENHRY, SYGVKD. Trimming cost V 10 bases and J 0 bases; bases outside gene matches: 6. The CDR3: CATGRDRGSGANVLTF. The CDR3 region has the DNA TGTGCCACCGGGAGGGACAGGGGCTCTGGGGCCAACGTCCTGACTTTC.

This clonotype has ten or more counts. For the CDR3, the DNA is TGCAGTGCTCCTCGGACTCCGAGAAGCTCCTACGAGCAGTACTTC. This sequence encodes CSAPRTPRSSYEQYF. The V call is TRBV20-1, the J call TRBJ2-7; D is perhaps TRBD2 (5 bases). Looked up from germline, CDR1 is DFQATT and CDR2 is SNEGSKA (reference sequence). There are 15 residues in the CDR3. V lost 5 bases to trimming and J lost 0 bases, with 17 bases between them.

The genes are TRBV5-6 and TRBJ2-7; the D gene is possibly TRBD2 (5 bases). CDR1 and CDR2 from the germline V gene are SGHDT and YYEEEE. There are 12 residues in the CDR3. The V end lost 2 bases, the J end lost 7 bases, and 10 bases lay between the germline ends. CDR3 coding DNA: TGTGCCAGCAGCTTCATGGGCGGGGAGCAGTACTTC. Amino acid sequence: CASSFMGGEQYF.

This clonotype was detected ten times or more. The chain is built from TRBV4-1 and TRBJ1-1; D unclear. The CDR3 extends over 14 amino acids. V lost 0 bases and J lost 2, with 7 bases in between. The V gene's germline CDR1 is MGHRA and CDR2 YSYEKL. CDR3 sequence (DNA): TGCGCCAGCAGCCAAGATATGACTAACACTGAAGCTTTCTTT. This translates into CASSQDMTNTEAFF.

This clonotype was detected ten times or more. The rearrangement links TRBV5-1 to TRBJ2-2; D is uncertain. CDR3 length: 14 residues. Germline V lookup: CDR1 SGHRS, CDR2 YFSETQ. V lost 4 bases and J lost 3, with 10 bases in between. CDR3 nucleotides: TGCGCCAGCAGCCCCCTGATTGACACCGGGGAGCTGTTTTTT. Translated, it gives CASSPLIDTGELFF.

At least ten counts were recorded for this clonotype. The chain recombines TRBV20-1 with TRBJ2-7; 7 positions agree with TRBD1. Germline CDR1 DFQATT, CDR2 SNEGSKA (reference sequence). Trimming removed 5 bases from V and 2 bases from J; junction bases left unmatched: 12. The CDR3 has 15 amino acids. The CDR3 nucleotides are TGCAGTGCTGCCGAGGGAACAGGGGACGCCTACGAGCAGTACTTC. Translating gives CSAAEGTGDAYEQYF.

This clonotype showed up many times. The chain links TRBV6-5 to TRBJ1-1, with D uncertain. The CDR3 consists of 12 residues. Trimming left V 4 bases short and J 3 bases short, with 6 bases between. The germline gives CDR1 MNHEY, CDR2 SVGAGI. Written as DNA, the CDR3 is TGTGCCAGCAGTTCCGAGTACACTGAAGCTTTCTTT. Protein product: CASSSEYTEAFF.

This clonotype was detected a few times. This sequence joins TRBV7-2 and TRBJ2-7, with 8 bases identical to TRBD2. The CDR3 totals 14 residues. V lost 4 bases and J lost 5; bases outside the gene matches: 7. Germline V lookup: CDR1 SGHTA, CDR2 FQGNSA. CDR3 in DNA: TGTGCCAGCAGCTCGGGACTAGGTGGAGACGAGCAGTACTTC. This sequence encodes CASSSGLGGDEQYF.

The V call is TRBV11-2, the J call TRBJ2-5, with 9 bases lining up with TRBD2. After removal of 0 bases from V and 4 bases from J, the junction contained 12 bases not matched to a gene. Germline V gene lookup returns CDR1 SGHAT and CDR2 FQNNGV. This CDR3 has 18 amino acids. This chain's CDR3 is CASSLDFGLARSRETQYF. The CDR3 DNA reads as TGTGCCAGCAGCTTAGATTTTGGACTAGCGAGGTCTCGAGAGACCCAGTACTTC.

The chain recombines TRBV29-1 with TRBJ1-2; 8 bases fit TRBD1. The CDR3 covers 12 residues. Trimming removed 8 bases from V and 4 bases from J; junction bases left unmatched: 6. Looked up from germline, CDR1 is SQVTM and CDR2 is ANQGSEA. The CDR3 DNA is TGCAGCCGCGGACAGGGTACCTATGGCTACACCTTC. Its translation: CSRGQGTYGYTF.

This clonotype has a handful of counts. The chain links TRBV10-3 to TRBJ1-2; 7 bases fit TRBD1. The CDR3 is made up of 12 amino acids. V was pared by 6 bases and J by 8 bases, with 6 bases of the junction left unmatched. Germline loops: CDR1 ENHRY, CDR2 SYGVKD. The CDR3 here is CAIRQGSSGYTF. In nucleotides, the CDR3 is TGTGCCATCAGACAGGGGTCGTCGGGCTACACCTTC.

The V and J genes are TRBV7-9 and TRBJ1-2; maybe TRBD1 (5 bases). In germline, CDR1 is SEHNR, CDR2 FQNEAQ (reference sequence). The CDR3 runs 15 residues. Trimming stripped 1 base from V and 2 bases from J, with 11 bases between. The CDR3 here is CASSLVPTENYGYTF. The CDR3, as DNA: TGTGCCAGCAGCTTAGTACCGACAGAGAACTATGGCTACACCTTC.

This clonotype was seen repeatedly, ten times or more. CDR3 region: CASSPLAGTIVGEQYF. In nucleotides, the CDR3 is TGTGCCAGCAGTCCGCTCGCCGGGACAATTGTGGGAGAGCAGTACTTC. This chain connects TRBV6-1 to TRBJ2-7; D perhaps matches TRBD1 (6 bases). The length of the CDR3 is 16 residues. V gave up 5 bases and J gave up 7 bases, with 24 bases separating them. The germline V gene encodes CDR1 MNHNS and CDR2 SASEGT.